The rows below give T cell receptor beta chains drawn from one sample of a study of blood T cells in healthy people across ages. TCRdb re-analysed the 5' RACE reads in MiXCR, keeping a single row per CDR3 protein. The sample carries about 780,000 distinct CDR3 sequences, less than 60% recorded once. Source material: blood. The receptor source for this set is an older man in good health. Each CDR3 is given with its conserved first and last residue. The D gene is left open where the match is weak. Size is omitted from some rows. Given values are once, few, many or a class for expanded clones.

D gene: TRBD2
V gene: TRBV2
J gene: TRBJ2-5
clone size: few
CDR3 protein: CASSSRLAGEDQYF
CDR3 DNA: TGTGCCAGCAGTTCCCGACTAGCGGGAGAGGACCAGTACTTC

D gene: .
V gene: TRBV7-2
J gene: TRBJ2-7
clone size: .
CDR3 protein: CASSEDGREQYF
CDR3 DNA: TGTGCCAGCAGCGAGGACGGTAGAGAGCAGTACTTC

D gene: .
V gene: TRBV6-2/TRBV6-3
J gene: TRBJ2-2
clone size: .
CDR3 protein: CASSSLPEGGELFF
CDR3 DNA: TGTGCCAGCAGTTCCCTCCCGGAAGGCGGGGAGCTGTTTTTT

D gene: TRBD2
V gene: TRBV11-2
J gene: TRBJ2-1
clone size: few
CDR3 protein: CASSLAGLGPFF
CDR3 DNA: TGTGCCAGCAGCTTAGCAGGACTAGGACCGTTCTTC

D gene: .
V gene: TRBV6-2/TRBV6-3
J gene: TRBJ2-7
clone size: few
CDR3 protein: CASSYRGSLEQYF
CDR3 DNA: TGTGCCAGCAGTTACCGAGGGTCCCTCGAGCAGTACTTC

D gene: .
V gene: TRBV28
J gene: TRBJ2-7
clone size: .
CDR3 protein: CASSSSGALYEQYF
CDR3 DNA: TGTGCCAGCAGTTCGTCGGGAGCTCTCTACGAGCAGTACTTC

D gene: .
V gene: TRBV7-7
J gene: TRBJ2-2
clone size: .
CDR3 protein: CASGTENTGELFF
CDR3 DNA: TGTGCCAGCGGGACGGAGAACACCGGGGAGCTGTTTTTT

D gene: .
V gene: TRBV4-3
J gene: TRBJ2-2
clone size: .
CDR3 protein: CASSQVTLDTGELFF
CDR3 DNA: TGCGCCAGCAGTCAAGTAACCCTAGACACCGGGGAGCTGTTTTTT

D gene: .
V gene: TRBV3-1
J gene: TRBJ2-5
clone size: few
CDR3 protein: CASSQLGAGVETQYF
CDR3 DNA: TGTGCCAGCAGCCAACTGGGGGCAGGGGTAGAGACCCAGTACTTC

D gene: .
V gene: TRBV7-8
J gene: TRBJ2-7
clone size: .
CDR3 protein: CASSSLDSSYEQYF
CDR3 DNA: TGTGCCAGCAGCTCACTGGACAGCTCCTACGAGCAGTACTTC

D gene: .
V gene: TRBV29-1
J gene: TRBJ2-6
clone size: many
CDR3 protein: CSVSQGDLSGANVLTF
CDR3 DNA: TGCAGCGTTAGTCAGGGGGACTTATCTGGGGCCAACGTCCTGACTTTC

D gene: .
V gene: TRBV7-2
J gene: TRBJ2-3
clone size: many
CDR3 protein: CASSFGAGTDTQYF
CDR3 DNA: TGTGCCAGCAGCTTCGGAGCGGGCACAGATACGCAGTATTTT

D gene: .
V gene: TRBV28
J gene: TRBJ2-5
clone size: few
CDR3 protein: CASSSGDETQYF
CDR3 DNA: TGTGCCAGCAGTTCAGGTGATGAGACCCAGTACTTC

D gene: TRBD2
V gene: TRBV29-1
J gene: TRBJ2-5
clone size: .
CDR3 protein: CSARLAGGNNEQYF
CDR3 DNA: TGCAGCGCTCGACTAGCGGGAGGTAACAATGAGCAGTACTTC

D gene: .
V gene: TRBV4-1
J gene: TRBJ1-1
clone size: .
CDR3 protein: CASSQEGQGKRNTEAFF
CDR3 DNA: TGCGCCAGCAGCCAAGAAGGGCAGGGTAAAAGGAACACTGAAGCTTTCTTT

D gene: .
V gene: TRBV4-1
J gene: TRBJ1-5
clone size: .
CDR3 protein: CASSRTWGGGQPQHF
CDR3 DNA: TGCGCCAGCAGCCGAACCTGGGGGGGTGGACAGCCCCAGCATTTT

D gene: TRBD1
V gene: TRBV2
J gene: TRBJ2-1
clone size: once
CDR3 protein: CASISQGPLSYNEQFF
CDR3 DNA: TGTGCCAGCATTTCACAGGGGCCCTTGTCCTACAATGAGCAGTTCTTC

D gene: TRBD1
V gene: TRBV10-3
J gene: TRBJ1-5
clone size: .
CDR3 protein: CAISTGVNQPQHF
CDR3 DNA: TGTGCCATCAGTACAGGGGTAAATCAGCCCCAGCATTTT

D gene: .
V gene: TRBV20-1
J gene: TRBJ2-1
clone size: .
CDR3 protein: CSARQDNEQFF
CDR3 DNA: TGCAGTGCTAGACAGGACAATGAGCAGTTCTTC

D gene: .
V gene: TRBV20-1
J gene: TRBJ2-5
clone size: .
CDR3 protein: CSAAWRQQETQYF
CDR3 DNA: TGCAGTGCGGCTTGGCGACAGCAAGAGACCCAGTACTTC

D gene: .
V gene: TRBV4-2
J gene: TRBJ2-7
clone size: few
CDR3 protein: CASSQQGPREQYF
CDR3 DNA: TGTGCCAGCAGCCAACAAGGGCCGCGCGAGCAGTACTTC

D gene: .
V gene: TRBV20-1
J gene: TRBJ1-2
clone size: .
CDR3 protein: CSASRGDNGYTF
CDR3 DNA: TGCAGTGCCAGTAGGGGGGATAATGGCTACACCTTC